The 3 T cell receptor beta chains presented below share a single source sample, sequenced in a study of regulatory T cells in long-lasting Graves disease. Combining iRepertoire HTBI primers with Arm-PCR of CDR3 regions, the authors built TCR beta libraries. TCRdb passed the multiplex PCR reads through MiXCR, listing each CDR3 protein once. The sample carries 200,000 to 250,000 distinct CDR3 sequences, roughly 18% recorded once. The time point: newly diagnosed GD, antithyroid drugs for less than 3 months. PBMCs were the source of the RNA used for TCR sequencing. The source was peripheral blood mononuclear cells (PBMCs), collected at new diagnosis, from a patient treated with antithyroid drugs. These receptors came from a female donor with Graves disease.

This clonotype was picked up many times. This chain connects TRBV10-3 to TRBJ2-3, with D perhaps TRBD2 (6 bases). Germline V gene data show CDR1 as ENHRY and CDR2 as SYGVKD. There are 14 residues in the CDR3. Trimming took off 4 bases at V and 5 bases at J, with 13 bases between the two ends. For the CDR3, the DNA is TGTGCCATCAGTGTAGGACTACCGGTAGATACGCAGTATTTT. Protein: CAISVGLPVDTQYF.

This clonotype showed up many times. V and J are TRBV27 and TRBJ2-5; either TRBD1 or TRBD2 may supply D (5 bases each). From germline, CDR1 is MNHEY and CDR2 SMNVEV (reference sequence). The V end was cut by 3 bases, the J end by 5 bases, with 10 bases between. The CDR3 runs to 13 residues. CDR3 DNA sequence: TGTGCCAGCAGTTTCCGCGAGGGGGAGACCCAGTACTTC. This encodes CASSFREGETQYF.

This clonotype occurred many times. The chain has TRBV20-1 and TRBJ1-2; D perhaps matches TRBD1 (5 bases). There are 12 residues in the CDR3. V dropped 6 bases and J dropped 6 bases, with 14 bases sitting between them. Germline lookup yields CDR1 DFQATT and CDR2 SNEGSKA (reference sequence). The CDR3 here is CSAVTGGNGYTF. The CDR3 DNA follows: TGCAGTGCCGTTACGGGGGGGAATGGCTACACCTTC.